This T cell receptor beta chain derives from a study of Ad26.COV2.S vaccination and SARS-CoV-2 variants. Study context: Enrollment placed the donor in the COV1001 Ad26.COV2.S trial arm.

Specified treatment: around 19 received Ad26.COV2.S at low or high dose, single or two shots; about 5 received placebo; per-sample allocation not given. The samples were gathered on day 63 after the first injection of vaccine or placebo. J was trimmed by 0 bases and V by 5 bases; bases with no gene match: 20. Germline V gene lookup returns CDR1 SGHVS and CDR2 FQNEAQ. The CDR3 length is 20 residues. The assay was immunoSEQ multiplex PCR, and TCRdb's table has in-frame clones only and misses some. Found here are fewer than 400,000 clones, roughly 90% of them singletons; the top ten hold around 5.5%. Sequenced material: peripheral blood, taken in a trial of Ad26.COV2.S vaccine versus placebo. V is TRBV7-8 and J is TRBJ1-1; TRBD1 aligns across 8 bases. The receptor's source is a person aged 18-60 years who received the Ad26.COV2.S COVID-19 vaccine or a placebo. Here the CDR3 reads CASSLGSIRGPLFMNTEAFF. In nucleotides, the CDR3 is TGTGCCAGCAGCCTAGGGTCAATCAGGGGGCCCCTTTTTATGAACACTGAAGCTTTCTTT.